The clone carrying this T cell receptor (beta chain) was counted only a few times. Its antigen is unknown. The PCR employed 60 Vbeta primers together with 13 Jbeta primers. Repertoires were generated with immunoSEQ multiplex PCR, while TCRdb's copy carries only in-frame clones and drops some. The sample lists 100,000 or so clones, around 80% seen once, with roughly 6.9% in the top ten. These data come from a study of cytomegalovirus exposure and HLA in healthy donors. Study results and limitations: Because they were indistinguishable, some V segments, including TRBV6-2 and TRBV6-3, were excluded.

The CDR3 runs to 12 residues. V lost 3 bases and J 7 bases, leaving 10 bases between the germline ends. Germline-derived CDR1 and CDR2 are MGHRA and YSYEKL. The TCR originated in a man aged 30-40 years in good health and CMV-seropositive. Sequenced: PBMCs. V is TRBV4-1 and J is TRBJ2-7, with D perhaps TRBD2 (5 bases). CDR3 in DNA: TGCGCCAGCAGCCATATCTCGGGGGAGCAGTACTTC. It codes for CASSHISGEQYF.